The 18 T cell receptor beta chains in this list originate from one sample, sequenced in a study of lymphopenia after photon versus proton radiotherapy. TCRdb keeps only in-frame clones here, not all; method: immunoSEQ multiplex PCR. The sample consists of some 41,000 clones, 85% to 90% of them appearing once. The sequences come from peripheral blood, collected from a patient treated with photon-based radiotherapy. The receptors here all came from a man aged 50 to 60 with gastric cancer.

The chain employs TRBV7-2 and TRBJ2-1, with D tentatively TRBD2 (6 bases). Per the germline V gene, CDR1 is SGHTA and CDR2 is FQGNSA. Trimming shortened V by 5 bases and J by 1 base, and 12 bases separated the two germline ends. The CDR3 loop spans 15 amino acids. This CDR3 reads CASSARELSYNEQFF. Here the CDR3 DNA reads TGTGCCAGCAGCGCCCGGGAGCTTTCCTACAATGAGCAGTTCTTC. The whole variable domain, remainder taken from reference TRBV7-2 and TRBJ2-1, is GAGVSQSPSNKVTEKGKDVELRCDPISGHTALYWYRQSLGQGLEFLIYFQGNSAPDKSGLPSDRFSAERTGGSVSTLTIQRTQQEDSAVYLCASSARELSYNEQFFGPGTRLTVL.

The CDR3 here is CASSSLAGGPNEQFF. CDR3 nucleotide sequence: TGTGCCAGCAGCAGCCTAGCGGGAGGGCCCAATGAGCAGTTCTTC. The rearrangement joins TRBV6-5 to TRBJ2-1; 12 positions match TRBD2. Losses at the gene ends were 6 bases for V and 6 bases for J; bases not matched to a gene: 6. CDR3 length: 15 amino acids. In germline, CDR1 is MNHEY, CDR2 SVGAGI.

The chain couples TRBV7-9 to TRBJ2-6; 7 bases match TRBD2. V shed 5 bases and J 0 bases; nucleotides not matched to a gene: 10. Per the germline V gene, CDR1 is SEHNR and CDR2 is FQNEAQ (reference sequence). The CDR3 runs 18 residues. The CDR3 DNA sequence: TGTGCCAGCAGCCCCCAGGGAGGGGAGCTCTCTGGGGCCAACGTCCTGACTTTC. Protein: CASSPQGGELSGANVLTF.

The V gene is TRBV6-5, the J gene TRBJ1-4, with a weak D call TRBD1 (5 bases). Germline V gene data show CDR1 as MNHEY and CDR2 as SVGAGI. The ends were cut back, 2 bases at V and 3 bases at J, with 10 bases in the middle. CDR3 length equals 15 residues. DNA of the CDR3: TGTGCCAGCAGTTACACAACAGGTCCTAATGAAAAACTGTTTTTT. Amino acids: CASSYTTGPNEKLFF.

The rearrangement links TRBV5-6 to TRBJ2-7; a possible D gene is TRBD2 (6 bases). The CDR3 extends over 15 amino acids. Trimming cost V 0 bases and J 1 base, with 11 bases left between them. Germline V gene lookup returns CDR1 SGHDT and CDR2 YYEEEE. This CDR3 is CASSLAGDGSYEQYF. CDR3 sequence (DNA): TGTGCCAGCAGCTTGGCGGGGGACGGTTCCTACGAGCAGTACTTC.

The CDR3 spells CASSYEGGNEKLFF. Written as DNA, the CDR3 is TGTGCCAGCAGTTACGAGGGGGGGAATGAAAAACTGTTTTTT. V is TRBV6-5 and J is TRBJ1-4; a weak D match, TRBD1 (6 bases). The CDR3 covers 14 residues. Germline values: CDR1 MNHEY, CDR2 SVGAGI. V was clipped by 2 bases and J by 5 bases, with 9 bases between them.

The gene calls are TRBV5-1 and TRBJ2-5, with TRBD2 matching 8 bases. Germline V gene lookup returns CDR1 SGHRS and CDR2 YFSETQ. J was trimmed by 5 bases and V by 4 bases; bases with no gene match: 7. This CDR3 is built from 14 residues. The CDR3 sequence is CASSTGLGGETQYF. CDR3 nucleotide sequence: TGCGCCAGCAGCACGGGACTAGGGGGGGAGACCCAGTACTTC.

The V call is TRBV7-6, the J call TRBJ2-5, with TRBD1 matching 9 bases. The V gene end was trimmed by 6 bases and the J gene end by 4 bases; junction bases not matched to a gene: 6. The germline CDR1 and CDR2 sequences are SGHVS and FNYEAQ. This CDR3 contains 14 residues. CDR3 loop: CASRAGTGSETQYF. The CDR3 bases are TGTGCCAGCAGGGCCGGGACAGGGTCAGAGACCCAGTACTTC.

The chain uses TRBV5-6 and TRBJ1-1, with D maybe TRBD1 (6 bases). The V gene's germline CDR1 is SGHDT and CDR2 YYEEEE. Trimming removed 2 bases from V and 1 base from J, with 12 bases in between. The CDR3 has 15 residues. The CDR3 reads CASSFLPGQNTEAFF. Here the CDR3 DNA reads TGTGCCAGCAGCTTTCTTCCGGGACAGAACACTGAAGCTTTCTTT.

Concerning this clone itself: Other DNA sequences in the same sample also yield this CDR3. The chain uses TRBV19 and TRBJ2-1, with TRBD2 identical over 15 bases. Trimming at V came to 7 bases and at J to 2 bases, leaving 9 bases not matched to a gene. The CDR3 runs 18 residues. Germline assignment: CDR1 LNHDA and CDR2 SQIVND (reference sequence). DNA of the CDR3: TGTGCCAGTACCGACATTTGGACTAGCGGGAGGGCCTACAATGAGCAGTTCTTC. Translating it yields CASTDIWTSGRAYNEQFF.

This sequence joins TRBV2 and TRBJ2-5, with D unresolved. Per germline, CDR1 SNHLY and CDR2 FYNNEI. This CDR3 region has 12 residues. The V gene lost 7 bases and the J gene lost 5 bases, with 11 bases spanning the gap. The CDR3 DNA reads TGTGCCAGCAAAACTACCTCGGAGACCCAGTACTTC. Translating it yields CASKTTSETQYF.

V gene TRBV28 combines with J gene TRBJ1-2; unclear D gene. In germline, CDR1 is MDHEN, CDR2 SYDVKM. This CDR3 has 13 amino acids. The V end lost 3 bases, the J end lost 1 base, and 6 bases lay between the germline ends. CDR3 DNA: TGTGCCAGCAGTTTCACCGGTAACTATGGCTACACCTTC. It specifies CASSFTGNYGYTF.

The chain uses TRBV25-1 and TRBJ1-1; D is unresolved. CDR1 is MGHDK and CDR2 is SYGVNS in the germline V gene. The ends were cut back, 1 base at V and 12 bases at J, with 15 bases in the middle. The CDR3 loop spans 13 amino acids. The CDR3 DNA reads TGTGCCAGCAGTGAATTCATGGGCGGAGAGACTTTCTTT. Its translation: CASSEFMGGETFF.

The CDR3 reads CASSALRTSGYTDTQYF. The CDR3 coding sequence is TGTGCCAGCAGCGCCTTGCGGACTAGCGGTTACACAGATACGCAGTATTTT. The rearrangement joins TRBV7-2 to TRBJ2-3; 10 nucleotides line up with TRBD2. The germline V gene has CDR1 SGHTA and CDR2 FQGNSA. Trimming removed 5 bases from V and 2 bases from J; junction bases left unmatched: 10. The CDR3 spans 17 residues.

This sequence joins TRBV2 and TRBJ2-1, with 7 positions matching TRBD1. The CDR3 runs 15 residues. The germline gives CDR1 SNHLY, CDR2 FYNNEI. V shed 5 bases, J shed 3 bases, and the junction held 7 bases outside the gene matches. CDR3 sequence reads: CASSKNRGLYNEQFF. The CDR3 region has the DNA TGTGCCAGCAGTAAAAACAGGGGTCTCTACAATGAGCAGTTCTTC.

The J gene is TRBJ2-3, the V gene TRBV27, with D perhaps matching TRBD1 (6 bases). The CDR3 runs to 14 residues. Germline CDR1 reads MNHEY; CDR2 reads SMNVEV (reference sequence). Trimming took off 2 bases at V and 3 bases at J, with 9 bases between the two ends. This CDR3 is CASSLIQGTDTQYF. As DNA, the CDR3 is TGTGCCAGCAGTTTAATTCAGGGGACAGATACGCAGTATTTT.

The V gene is TRBV7-9, the J gene TRBJ2-1, with D tentatively TRBD2 (5 bases). The CDR3 runs 14 residues. The ends were cut back, 3 bases at V and 6 bases at J, with 12 bases in the middle. Germline-derived CDR1 and CDR2 are SEHNR and FQNEAQ (reference sequence). The CDR3 DNA reads TGTGCCAGCAGCTTGCGTCTAGCCCCCAATGAGCAGTTCTTC. It specifies CASSLRLAPNEQFF.

This chain connects TRBV7-9 to TRBJ2-7; 8 bases are a match to TRBD1. The germline V gene has CDR1 SEHNR and CDR2 FQNEAQ (reference sequence). The CDR3 totals 15 residues. J was trimmed by 3 bases and V by 5 bases; bases with no gene match: 9. CDR3 DNA: TGTGCCAGCAGCGGATCGGGACAGGCCTTCTACGAGCAGTACTTC. This encodes CASSGSGQAFYEQYF.